These T cell receptor beta chains were read from a single sample in a study of T cells in Graves' hyperthyroidism and ophthalmopathy. TCRdb passed the multiplex PCR reads through MiXCR, listing each CDR3 protein once. The top ten clones hold roughly 7.9% of a sample with around 280,000 distinct CDR3 sequences, about 13% of them seen once. Source material: blood. The receptors shown here come from a woman in her 40s with Graves' hyperthyroidism. CDR3s leave out the opening cysteine and the closing phenylalanine or tryptophan.

v_call cdr3_aa
TRBV6-1 ASNGGRRYTEAF
TRBV28 ASMIGGLAQGEQY
TRBV7-2 ASSISVNTEAF
TRBV6-1 ASSLQGGEQY
TRBV7-9 ASSHLAGGGAEQF
TRBV28 ASRPFVGGGDIVMNTEAF
TRBV10-2 ASRTGANEKLF
TRBV12-3/TRBV12-4 ASSHRAMGST
TRBV25-1 ASSDGWEREF
TRBV19 ASQEVLSETQY
TRBV28 ASRPHAAPSSYEQY
TRBV9 ASSVGEGQPQH
TRBV6-5 ASSYSAKGARTSGYT
TRBV7-2 ASSKDRGQSEQY
TRBV6-1 ASSEPGHVGEQY
TRBV20-1 SAREIQGPAEAF
TRBV11-2 ASSLTGRPETQY
TRBV2 ASSEALLGNQPQH
TRBV6-1 AIRLDPGSEAF
TRBV20-1 SASRGGSTDTQY
TRBV11-3 ASSPGRKSQETQY
TRBV9 ASNVQSSGNTIY